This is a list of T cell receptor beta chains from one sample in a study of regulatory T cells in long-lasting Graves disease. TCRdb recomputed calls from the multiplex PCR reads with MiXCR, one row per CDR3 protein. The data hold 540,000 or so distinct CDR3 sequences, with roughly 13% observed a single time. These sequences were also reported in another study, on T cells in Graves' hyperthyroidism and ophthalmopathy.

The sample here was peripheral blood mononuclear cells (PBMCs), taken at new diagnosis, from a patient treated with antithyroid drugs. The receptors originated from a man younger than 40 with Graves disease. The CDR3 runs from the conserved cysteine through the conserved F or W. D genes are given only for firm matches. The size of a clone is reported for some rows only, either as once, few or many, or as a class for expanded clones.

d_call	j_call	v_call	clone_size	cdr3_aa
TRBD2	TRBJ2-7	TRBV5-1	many	CASSLDGGSYEQYF
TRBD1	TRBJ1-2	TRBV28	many	CASSLGDREQDRYGYTF
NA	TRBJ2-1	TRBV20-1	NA	CSARVERWPVDNEQFF
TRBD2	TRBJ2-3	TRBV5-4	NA	CASISGRAETDTQYF
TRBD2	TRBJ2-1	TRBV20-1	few	CSARDGGLAGGRYNEQFF
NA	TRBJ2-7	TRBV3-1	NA	CASSQDLVPYEQYF
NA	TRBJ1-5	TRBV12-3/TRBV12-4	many	CASSSGGTGNQPQHF
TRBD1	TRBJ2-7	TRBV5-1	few	CASSPRQGAIYEQYF
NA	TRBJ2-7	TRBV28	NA	CASISTATYEQYF
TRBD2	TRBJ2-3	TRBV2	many	CASTFRRGDTDTQYF
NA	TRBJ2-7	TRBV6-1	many	CASRVQPHDEQYF
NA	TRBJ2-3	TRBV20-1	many	CSAGGDGTHGLDTQYF
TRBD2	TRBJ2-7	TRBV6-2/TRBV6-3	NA	CASRSTSGDLYEQYF
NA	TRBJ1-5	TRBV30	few	CAWSVGNQPQHF
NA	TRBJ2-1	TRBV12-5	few	CASGSLSGLEGNEQFF
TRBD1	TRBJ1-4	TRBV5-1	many	CASSLAGGPIGEKLFF
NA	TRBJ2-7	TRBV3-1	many	CASSRTPRGPYEQYF
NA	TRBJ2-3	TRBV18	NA	CASSPPDGSTDTQYF
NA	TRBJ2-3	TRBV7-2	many	CASSPLGADTQYF